The table lists the clone carrying this TCR beta chain with a count of one. V lost 6 bases and J lost 1, with 9 bases in between. This CDR3 has 14 amino acids. CDR1 is LNHDA, CDR2 SQIVND, per germline (reference sequence). This sample is part of a study of blood T cell repertoires in COVID-19. Generated by immunoSEQ multiplex PCR, the TCRdb table keeps only in-frame clones and is missing some. Among 150,000 to 200,000 clones listed, approximately 79% were seen once. The source material was peripheral blood. This chain connects TRBV19 to TRBJ2-2; the D is unclear. The receptor comes from a woman aged 40 to 50 with COVID-19, enrolled during active disease. The CDR3 DNA reads as TGTGCCAGTAGGGGCGCAGTGAACACCGGGGAGCTGTTTTTT. Translating gives CASRGAVNTGELFF.